This T cell receptor (beta chain) was documented in a study of T-cell memory formation after mild COVID-19. General study findings and limits: Later expanders leaned CD4+, whereas clones that contracted between day 15 and 85 were balanced CD4/CD8.

This CDR3 spans 13 amino acids. Trimming took off 6 bases at V and 7 bases at J, with 13 bases between the two ends. Germline CDR1 is LNHDA and CDR2 is SQIVND (reference sequence). By share of the sample, this clonotype is medium-sized. Its antigen is not identified. TCRdb used MiXCR to reprocess the 5' RACE reads, holding one entry per CDR3 protein. The table lists 2,000 to 2,500 distinct CDR3 sequences, less than 85% of them singletons. This sequence joins TRBV19 and TRBJ2-1; no definite D call. The sample taken for sequencing was PBMCs or a T cell subset sorted from them (not recorded which). The receptor comes from an adult who had mild COVID-19 (a few samples of this study predate the infection). Cell type and time point are not known. The CDR3 nucleotides read TGTGCCAGTAGAGAGGCTCTCTCTAATGAGCAGTTCTTC. Encoded protein: CASREALSNEQFF.